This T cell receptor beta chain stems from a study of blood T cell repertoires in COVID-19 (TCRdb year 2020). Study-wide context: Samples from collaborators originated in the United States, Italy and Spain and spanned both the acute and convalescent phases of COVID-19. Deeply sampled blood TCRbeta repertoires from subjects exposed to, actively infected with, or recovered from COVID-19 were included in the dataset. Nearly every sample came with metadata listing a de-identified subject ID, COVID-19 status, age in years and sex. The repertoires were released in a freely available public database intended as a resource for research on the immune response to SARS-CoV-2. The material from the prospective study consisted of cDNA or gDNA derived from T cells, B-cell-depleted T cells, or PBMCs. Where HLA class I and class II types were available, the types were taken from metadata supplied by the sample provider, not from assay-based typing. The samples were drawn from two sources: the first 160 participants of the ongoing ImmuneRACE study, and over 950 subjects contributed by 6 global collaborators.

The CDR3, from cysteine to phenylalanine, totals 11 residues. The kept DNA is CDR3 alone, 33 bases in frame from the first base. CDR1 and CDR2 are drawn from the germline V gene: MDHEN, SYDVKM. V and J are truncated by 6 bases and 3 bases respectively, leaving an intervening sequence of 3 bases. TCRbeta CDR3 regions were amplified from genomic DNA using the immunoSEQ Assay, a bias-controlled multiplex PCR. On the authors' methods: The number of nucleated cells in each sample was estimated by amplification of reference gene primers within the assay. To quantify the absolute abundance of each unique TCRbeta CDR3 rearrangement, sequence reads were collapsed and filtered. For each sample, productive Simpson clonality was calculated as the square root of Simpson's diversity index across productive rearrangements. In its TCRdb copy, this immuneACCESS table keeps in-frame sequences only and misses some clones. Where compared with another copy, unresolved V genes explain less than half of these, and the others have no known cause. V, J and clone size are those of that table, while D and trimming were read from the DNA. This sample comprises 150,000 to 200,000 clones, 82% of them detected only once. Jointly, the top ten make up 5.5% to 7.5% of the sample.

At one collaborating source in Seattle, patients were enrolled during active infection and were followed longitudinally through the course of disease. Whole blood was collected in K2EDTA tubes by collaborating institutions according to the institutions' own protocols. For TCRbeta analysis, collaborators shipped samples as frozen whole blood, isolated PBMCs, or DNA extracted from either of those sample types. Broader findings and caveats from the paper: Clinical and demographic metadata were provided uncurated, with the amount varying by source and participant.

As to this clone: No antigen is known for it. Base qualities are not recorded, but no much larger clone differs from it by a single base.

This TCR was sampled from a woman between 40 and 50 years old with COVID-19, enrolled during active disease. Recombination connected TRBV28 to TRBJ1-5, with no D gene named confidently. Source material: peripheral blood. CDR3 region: CASSHNQPQHF. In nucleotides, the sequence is TGTGCCAGCAGCCACAATCAGCCCCAGCATTTT.